The 24 T cell receptor beta chains listed next were all sequenced from one sample in a study of regulatory T cells in long-lasting Graves disease. The authors built TCR beta libraries using iRepertoire HTBI primers and Arm-PCR of CDR3 regions. TCRdb re-called the multiplex PCR reads through MiXCR, storing one row per CDR3 protein. The sample includes almost 450,000 distinct CDR3 sequences, over 15% of them seen just once. Noted time point: newly diagnosed GD, antithyroid drugs for less than 3 months. The TCR library was prepared using RNA isolated from PBMCs. This sample also appeared in a second study, on T cells in Graves' hyperthyroidism and ophthalmopathy.

The sample in question was peripheral blood mononuclear cells (PBMCs), obtained at new diagnosis, from a patient treated with antithyroid drugs. Source of these receptors: a woman aged 25 to 45 with Graves disease.

The table lists this clonotype with many counts. V usage is TRBV27 and J usage is TRBJ2-7, with TRBD2 identical over 7 bases. The ends lost 3 bases at V and 6 bases at J; junction bases unmatched: 11. The germline gives CDR1 MNHEY, CDR2 SMNVEV (reference sequence). CDR3 length equals 15 residues. This CDR3 reads CASSFLNRSGTEQYF. The CDR3, as DNA: TGTGCCAGCAGTTTTCTTAACAGAAGCGGGACCGAGCAGTACTTC.

Worth noting for this clonotype: The final CDR3 position lacks the conserved phenylalanine or tryptophan, pointing to a likely read error. This sequence joins TRBV3-1 and TRBJ1-1; D not resolved. Germline CDR1 reads LGHDT; CDR2 reads YNNKEL (reference sequence). V was trimmed by 0 bases and J by 2 bases, leaving 10 bases between them. CDR3 length: 15 residues. CDR3 in amino acids: CASSQDGVGNTEAFS. The CDR3 nucleotides are TGTGCCAGCAGCCAAGATGGGGTAGGAAACACTGAAGCTTTCTCT.

The chain joins TRBV12-5 to TRBJ2-1; the match to TRBD2 covers 11 bases. V lost 3 bases, J lost 4 bases, and 2 bases stayed unmatched. Germline CDR1 reads LGHNT; CDR2 reads FRNRAP. The CDR3 is made up of 15 amino acids. This CDR3 reads CASGFASGGYNEQFF. The CDR3 coding sequence is TGTGCTAGTGGTTTTGCTAGCGGGGGGTACAATGAGCAGTTCTTC.

This clonotype was seen only a few times. CDR3 coding DNA: TGCAGTGCCCCGTCCGGGACAGGGATAGCAGATACGCAGTATTTT. This encodes CSAPSGTGIADTQYF. This chain uses TRBV29-1 with TRBJ2-3, with 9 positions matching TRBD1. Germline lookup yields CDR1 SQVTM and CDR2 ANQGSEA. The CDR3 runs 15 residues.

This clonotype was found many times. An end of the junction differs from the germline gene, which may be a read error. The chain links TRBV7-7 to TRBJ2-2; 8 bases align to TRBD1. CDR1 and CDR2 (germline): SSHAT, FNYEAQ (reference sequence). The CDR3 extends over 16 amino acids. The DNA of the CDR3 is TGTGCTAGCAGCTTAGGGGGACAGGAGGACACCGGGGAGCTGTTTTTT. Translation: CASSLGGQEDTGELFF.

This clonotype was seen repeatedly, ten times or more. The rearrangement joins TRBV20-1 to TRBJ2-1; unclear D gene. Germline V gene data show CDR1 as DFQATT and CDR2 as SNEGSKA (reference sequence). This CDR3 is built from 14 residues. The germline V and J ends were trimmed by 5 bases and 4 bases, with 15 bases remaining between them. The CDR3 sequence is CSALIGAIYNEQFF. CDR3 coding DNA: TGCAGTGCTTTGATAGGAGCCATATACAATGAGCAGTTCTTC.

This clonotype was recorded at least ten times. This CDR3 reads CASREGTGGPRSITGELFF. Here the CDR3 DNA reads TGTGCCAGCAGGGAAGGGACAGGGGGCCCTAGATCCATCACCGGGGAGCTGTTTTTT. The chain combines TRBV7-2 with TRBJ2-2; 12 bases map to TRBD1. Germline loops: CDR1 SGHTA, CDR2 FQGNSA. The trim removed 6 bases at V and 4 bases at J, leaving 15 bases unmatched. CDR3 size: 19 residues.

This clonotype showed up many times. Mismatch with germline at one junction end may stem from a read error. CDR3 residues: CASNSGTGNLAGDYNEQFF. CDR3 sequence (DNA): TGTGCCAGCAACTCTGGTACAGGGAATCTAGCGGGAGACTACAATGAGCAGTTCTTC. V usage is TRBV5-1 and J usage is TRBJ2-1, with 10 bases matching TRBD2. The germline CDR1 and CDR2 sequences are SGHRS and YFSETQ. CDR3 length equals 19 residues.

The gene calls are TRBV7-2 and TRBJ2-3; D perhaps matches TRBD2 (6 bases). This CDR3 has 15 amino acids. CDR1 is SGHTA, CDR2 FQGNSA, per germline. The V and J ends lost 3 bases and 2 bases respectively, with 12 bases between them. This CDR3 is CASSFFSGVTDTQYF. Written as DNA, the CDR3 is TGTGCCAGCAGCTTTTTTAGCGGTGTCACAGATACGCAGTATTTT. Supplemented by reference TRBV7-2 and TRBJ2-3, the full variable domain reads GAGVSQSPSNKVTEKGKDVELRCDPISGHTALYWYRQSLGQGLEFLIYFQGNSAPDKSGLPSDRFSAERTGGSVSTLTIQRTQQEDSAVYLCASSFFSGVTDTQYFGPGTRLTVL.

This chain uses TRBV7-9 with TRBJ1-5, with D uncertain. Germline values: CDR1 SEHNR, CDR2 FQNEAQ (reference sequence). This CDR3 comprises 14 residues. V was shortened by 1 base and J by 5 bases, with 9 bases between the two germline ends. The CDR3 sequence: CASSLGGWDQPQHF. The CDR3 coding sequence is TGTGCCAGCAGCTTAGGGGGATGGGATCAGCCCCAGCATTTT. Filled out from reference TRBV7-9 and TRBJ1-5, the complete variable domain reads DTGVSQNPRHKITKRGQNVTFRCDPISEHNRLYWYRQTLGQGPEFLTYFQNEAQLEKSRLLSDRFSAERPKGSFSTLEIQRTEQGDSAMYLCASSLGGWDQPQHFGDGTRLSIL.

This clonotype was observed a few times. This chain links TRBV18 with TRBJ1-5; perhaps TRBD1 as D (5 bases). Trimming removed 4 bases at V and 16 bases at J, with 26 bases between. Germline lookup yields CDR1 KGHSH and CDR2 LQKENI. The CDR3 loop spans 15 amino acids. The CDR3 region has the DNA TGTGCCAGCTCACTGATAGATGAGCTGGTGGGACCAAAACATTTT. This encodes CASSLIDELVGPKHF. The entire variable domain, with the rest obtained from reference TRBV18 and TRBJ1-5, is as follows: NAGVMQNPRHLVRRRGQEARLRCSPMKGHSHVYWYRQLPEEGLKFMVYLQKENIIDESGMPKERFSAEFPKEGPSILRIQQVVRGDSAAYFCASSLIDELVGPKHFGDGTRLSIL.

This clonotype was detected many times. The chain links TRBV6-9 to TRBJ2-5, with D unclear. Germline CDR1 MNHGY, CDR2 SVAAGI. The CDR3 consists of 15 residues. The V and J ends lost 4 bases and 5 bases respectively, with 17 bases between them. CDR3 sequence (DNA): TGTGCCAGCAGTTCGGGCTCCCTCCGGAGCGAGACCCAGTACTTC. This sequence encodes CASSSGSLRSETQYF.

This clonotype was found a few times. V and J are TRBV6-9 and TRBJ1-5; D is uncertain. Trimming left V 4 bases short and J 5 bases short, with 18 bases between. The CDR3 consists of 16 residues. CDR1 and CDR2 (germline): MNHGY, SVAAGI. The CDR3 DNA is TGTGCCAGCAGTTGCAGCGCGGAGGGTGGGGATCAGCCCCAGCATTTT. Translating gives CASSCSAEGGDQPQHF.

This clonotype was detected ten times or more. This chain connects TRBV27 to TRBJ1-2, with D possibly being TRBD1 (5 bases). The CDR3 sequence is 13 residues long. Per the germline V gene, CDR1 is MNHEY and CDR2 is SMNVEV (reference sequence). Trimming shortened V by 5 bases and J by 8 bases, and 15 bases separated the two germline ends. Here the CDR3 reads CASSRRGRDGYTF. As DNA, the CDR3 is TGTGCCAGCAGTAGGAGGGGTCGAGACGGCTACACCTTC.

Notes on this clonotype: One junction end disagrees with the germline gene, perhaps due to a read error. The DNA for the CDR3 is TGTGCCAGTTCTCCCGGGACGTCCTCCGAGCAGTACTTC. As protein: CASSPGTSSEQYF. The chain uses TRBV19 and TRBJ2-7, with D possibly called TRBD1 or TRBD2 (5 bases each). Germline V lookup: CDR1 LNHDA, CDR2 SQIVND (reference sequence). The CDR3 spans 13 residues. The full variable domain, rest sourced from reference TRBV19 and TRBJ2-7, is DGGITQSPKYLFRKEGQNVTLSCEQNLNHDAMYWYRQDPGQGLRLIYYSQIVNDFQKGDIAEGYSVSREKKESFPLTVTSAQKNPTAFYLCASSPGTSSEQYFGPGTRLTVT.

This clonotype was seen a few times. The rearrangement joins TRBV20-1 to TRBJ1-1, with D possibly TRBD1 on 5 matching bases. The germline V gene encodes CDR1 DFQATT and CDR2 SNEGSKA (reference sequence). CDR3 size: 13 residues. Trimming shortened V by 7 bases and J by 1 base, and 13 bases separated the two germline ends. CDR3 sequence (DNA): TGCAGTGTCAGGGTCCCACGGAACACTGAAGCTTTCTTT. The encoded protein is CSVRVPRNTEAFF.

This clonotype showed up just a few times. This chain joins TRBV5-1 and TRBJ1-1, with 7 nucleotides matching TRBD1. The CDR3 covers 15 residues. V gave up 3 bases and J gave up 7 bases; unmatched junction bases: 12. The germline gives CDR1 SGHRS, CDR2 YFSETQ. Here the CDR3 reads CASSWIGQEFGEAFF. The CDR3 DNA reads as TGCGCCAGCAGCTGGATCGGACAGGAATTTGGTGAAGCTTTCTTT.

The table lists this clonotype with many counts. The chain couples TRBV18 to TRBJ1-4, with D perhaps TRBD1 (6 bases). This CDR3 comprises 16 residues. The ends were cut back, 3 bases at V and 0 bases at J, with 11 bases in the middle. The V gene's germline CDR1 is KGHSH and CDR2 LQKENI. CDR3 region: CASSPDRPTTNEKLFF. The CDR3 DNA reads TGTGCCAGCTCACCCGACAGGCCTACAACTAATGAAAAACTGTTTTTT. Combining the CDR3 with reference TRBV18 and TRBJ1-4 gives the whole variable domain NAGVMQNPRHLVRRRGQEARLRCSPMKGHSHVYWYRQLPEEGLKFMVYLQKENIIDESGMPKERFSAEFPKEGPSILRIQQVVRGDSAAYFCASSPDRPTTNEKLFFGSGTQLSVL.

In DNA, the CDR3 is TGTGCCATCAGTGAGCGGGAAACCGGGGAGCTGTTTTTT. Residues: CAISERETGELFF. The chain joins TRBV10-3 to TRBJ2-2; tentatively, D is TRBD2 (5 bases). The CDR3 covers 13 residues. V was clipped by 2 bases and J by 5 bases, with 6 bases between them. Germline CDR1 reads ENHRY; CDR2 reads SYGVKD.

This clonotype showed up just a few times. This chain links TRBV19 with TRBJ1-4; D is ambiguous. Trimming stripped 9 bases from V and 5 bases from J, with 13 bases between. The CDR3 has 13 amino acids. Germline assignment: CDR1 LNHDA and CDR2 SQIVND (reference sequence). Written as DNA, the CDR3 is TGTGCCAGCAACCGGGCCACCAATGAAAAACTGTTTTTT. It yields the protein CASNRATNEKLFF.

The table lists this clonotype with many counts. The chain employs TRBV2 and TRBJ2-2, with 9 bases matching TRBD1. V lost 6 bases and J lost 7; bases outside the gene matches: 9. The CDR3 contains 15 residues. In germline, CDR1 is SNHLY, CDR2 FYNNEI. The CDR3 DNA is TGTGCCAGCAGAGCCGGGACAGGGTTGGGCGGGGAGCTGTTTTTT. Protein sequence: CASRAGTGLGGELFF.

Only a few counts were recorded for this clonotype. This chain joins TRBV4-3 and TRBJ1-5, with 10 nucleotides matching TRBD1. From germline, CDR1 is LGHNA and CDR2 YSLEER. After removal of 1 base from V and 3 bases from J, the junction contained 18 bases not matched to a gene. This CDR3 comprises 21 residues. The CDR3 DNA is TGCGCCAGCAGCCAAGGATGGACACCGGGACAGGGGAAGAGAAACAATCAGCCCCAGCATTTT. Its translation: CASSQGWTPGQGKRNNQPQHF.

This clonotype was detected only a few times. The chain links TRBV6-1 to TRBJ1-2; 7 nucleotides line up with TRBD1. The CDR3 extends over 14 amino acids. Germline assignment: CDR1 MNHNS and CDR2 SASEGT. The ends lost 5 bases at V and 3 bases at J; junction bases unmatched: 6. CDR3 DNA sequence: TGTGCCAGCAGTCGACAGGGTTCTGACTATGGCTACACCTTC. Its protein is CASSRQGSDYGYTF.

V gene TRBV15 combines with J gene TRBJ2-3, with 13 bases fitting TRBD2. This CDR3 is built from 15 residues. The germline CDR1 and CDR2 sequences are LNHNV and YYDKDF (reference sequence). V shed 7 bases and J 6 bases; nucleotides not matched to a gene: 7. CDR3 loop: CATKTSGRALDTQYF. The CDR3 DNA reads TGTGCCACCAAAACTAGCGGGAGGGCCCTGGATACGCAGTATTTT.